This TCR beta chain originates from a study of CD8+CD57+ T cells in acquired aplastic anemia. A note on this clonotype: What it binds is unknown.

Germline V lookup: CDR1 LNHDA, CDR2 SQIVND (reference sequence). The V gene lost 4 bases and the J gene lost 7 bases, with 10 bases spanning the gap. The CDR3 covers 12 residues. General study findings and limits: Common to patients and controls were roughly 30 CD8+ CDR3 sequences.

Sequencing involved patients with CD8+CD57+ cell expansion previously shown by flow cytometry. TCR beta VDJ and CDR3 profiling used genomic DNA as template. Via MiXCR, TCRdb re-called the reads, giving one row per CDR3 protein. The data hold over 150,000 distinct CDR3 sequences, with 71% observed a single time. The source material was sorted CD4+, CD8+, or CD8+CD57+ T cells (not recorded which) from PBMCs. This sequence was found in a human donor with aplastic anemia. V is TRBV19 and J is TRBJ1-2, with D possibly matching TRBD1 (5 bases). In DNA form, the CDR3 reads TGTGCCAGTAGTACAGGGACCATTGGCTACACCTTC. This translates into CASSTGTIGYTF.